Here is one TCR beta chain with its context. Antigen: not known. The record originates from a study of cytomegalovirus exposure and HLA in healthy donors. As for the study in general: Researchers found that about 82% of about 400 genotyped donors fell within the Caucasian-associated ancestry cluster. Points from the study as a whole: Later analysis reportedly placed an Asian-associated ancestry cluster below the roughly 600-donor mean in N-insertions. The classifier reportedly diagnosed cytomegalovirus status with high specificity and sensitivity. Researchers reported from a later analysis that most CMV-associated TCR beta chains appeared HLA-restricted.

PCR employed 60 Vbeta and 13 Jbeta primers. Sequencing was performed with immunoSEQ multiplex PCR; in TCRdb, only in-frame clones are kept and a portion is missing. The table records approximately 150,000 clones, about 72% of them present only once. Source material: PBMCs. The TCR was taken from a man aged 35-49 years in good health and CMV-seronegative.

The CDR3 is CASSTGSNYGYTF. The CDR3 nucleotides are TGCGCCAGCAGCACGGGGTCTAACTATGGCTACACCTTC. The chain joins TRBV5-1 to TRBJ1-2; D not resolved. Germline values: CDR1 SGHRS, CDR2 YFSETQ. CDR3 length equals 13 residues. The V and J ends lost 4 bases and 0 bases respectively, with 7 bases between them.